This TCR beta chain was obtained from a study of vaccination and CD4 T cells after COVID-19. The sample's treatment: approximately 11-day PBMC culture with coronavirus spike peptide pools or control peptides (ViraFEST assay). Researchers reported culturing around 2 million PBMCs per well with 10 IU/ml IL-2 and 8 to 10 ug/ml peptide pools. The CDR3 runs 14 residues. Germline trimming cut 3 bases from V and 2 bases from J; bases unmatched to any gene: 1. Germline CDR1 and CDR2: SGHTA and FQGNSA. Turning to this clonotype: Its specificity is not known.

An Oncomine TCR Beta short-read assay was used to sequence the DNA from cultured CD4+ T cells. TCRdb reprocessed the PCR reads via MiXCR and lists one record per CDR3 protein. The sample has roughly 12,000 distinct CDR3 sequences; over 60% are singletons. The source is a human donor who had recovered from COVID-19. V usage is TRBV7-2 and J usage is TRBJ1-5; 7 bases are shared with TRBD1. The sample was CD4+ T cells from blood, cultured in vitro, taken before SARS-CoV-2 vaccination. CDR3 nucleotide sequence: TGTGCCAGCAGCTTCACAGGGGGCAATCAGCCCCAGCATTTT. Encoded protein: CASSFTGGNQPQHF.